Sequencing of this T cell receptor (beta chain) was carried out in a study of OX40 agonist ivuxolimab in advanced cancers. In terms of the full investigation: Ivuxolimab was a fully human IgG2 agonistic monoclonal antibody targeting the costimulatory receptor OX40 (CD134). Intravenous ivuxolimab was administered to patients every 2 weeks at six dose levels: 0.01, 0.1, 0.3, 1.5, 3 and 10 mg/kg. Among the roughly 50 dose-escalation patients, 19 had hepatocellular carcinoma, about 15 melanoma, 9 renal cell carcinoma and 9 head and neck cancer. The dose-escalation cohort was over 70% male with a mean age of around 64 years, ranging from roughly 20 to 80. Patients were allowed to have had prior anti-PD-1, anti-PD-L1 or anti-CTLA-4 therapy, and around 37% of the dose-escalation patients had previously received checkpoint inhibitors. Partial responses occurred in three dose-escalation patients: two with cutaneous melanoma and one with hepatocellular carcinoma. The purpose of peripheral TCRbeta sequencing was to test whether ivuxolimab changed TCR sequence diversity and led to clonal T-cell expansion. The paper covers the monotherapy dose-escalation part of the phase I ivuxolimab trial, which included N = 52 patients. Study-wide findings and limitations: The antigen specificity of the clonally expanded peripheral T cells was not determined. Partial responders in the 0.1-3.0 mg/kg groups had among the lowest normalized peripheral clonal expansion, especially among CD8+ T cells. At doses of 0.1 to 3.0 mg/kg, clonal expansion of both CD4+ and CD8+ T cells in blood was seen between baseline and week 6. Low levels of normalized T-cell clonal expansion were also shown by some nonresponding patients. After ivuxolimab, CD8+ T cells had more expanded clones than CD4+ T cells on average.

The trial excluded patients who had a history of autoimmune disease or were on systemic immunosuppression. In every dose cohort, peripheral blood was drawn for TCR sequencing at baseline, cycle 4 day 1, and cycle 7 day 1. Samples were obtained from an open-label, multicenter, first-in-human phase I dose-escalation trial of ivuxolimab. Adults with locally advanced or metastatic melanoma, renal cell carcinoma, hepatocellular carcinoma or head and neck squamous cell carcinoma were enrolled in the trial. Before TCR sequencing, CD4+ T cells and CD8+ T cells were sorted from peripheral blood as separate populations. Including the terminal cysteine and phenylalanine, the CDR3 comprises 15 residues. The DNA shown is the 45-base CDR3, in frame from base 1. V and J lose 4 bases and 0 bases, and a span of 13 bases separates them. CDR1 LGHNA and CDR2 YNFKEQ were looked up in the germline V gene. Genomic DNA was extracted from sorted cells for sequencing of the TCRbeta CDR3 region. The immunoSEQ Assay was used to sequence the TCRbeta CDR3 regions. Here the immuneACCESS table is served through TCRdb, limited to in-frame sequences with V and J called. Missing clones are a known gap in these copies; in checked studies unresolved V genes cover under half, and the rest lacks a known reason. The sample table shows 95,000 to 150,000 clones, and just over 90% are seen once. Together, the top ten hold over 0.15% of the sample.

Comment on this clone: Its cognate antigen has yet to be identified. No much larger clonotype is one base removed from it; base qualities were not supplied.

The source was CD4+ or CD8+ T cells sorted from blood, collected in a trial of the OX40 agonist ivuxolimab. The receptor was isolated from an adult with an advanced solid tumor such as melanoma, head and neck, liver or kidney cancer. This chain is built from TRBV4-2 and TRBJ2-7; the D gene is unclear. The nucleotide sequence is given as TGTGCCAGCAGCCGGGTGGGGTCCAGCTCCTACGAGCAGTACTTC. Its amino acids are CASSRVGSSSYEQYF.